This note documents a single TCR beta chain sequence. This specimen belongs to a study of cytomegalovirus exposure and HLA in healthy donors. CDR1 and CDR2 from the germline V gene are MNHEY and SMNVEV (reference sequence). This CDR3 region has 14 residues. With V trimmed by 3 bases and J by 9 bases, 6 bases remained unmatched. PCR was performed using 60 Vbeta and 13 Jbeta primers. Generated by immunoSEQ multiplex PCR, the TCRdb table keeps only in-frame clones and is missing some. The table includes approximately 160,000 clones, about 80% detected once. This receptor was taken from a middle-aged man in good health and CMV-seronegative. This sequence joins TRBV27 and TRBJ2-1; 9 bases align to TRBD2. Sequenced input: PBMCs. The CDR3 is CASSFGTSSIEQFF. As DNA, the CDR3 is TGTGCCAGCAGTTTTGGGACTAGCTCTATTGAGCAGTTCTTC.